This entry describes one T cell receptor (beta chain). Germline V CDR1 and CDR2: SGHRS, YFSETQ. V trimming: 1 base; J trimming: 8 bases; junction bases outside the gene matches: 6. This CDR3 contains 15 residues. Expressed TCRB transcripts were sequenced, since all the RNA that had been isolated was reverse transcribed. Profiled with immunoSEQ multiplex PCR; TCRdb holds only in-frame clones, not every one. The profile shows about 260,000 clones, around 68% of them singletons. This record belongs to a study of beta chain features in type 1 diabetes. This receptor was taken from a man younger than 45 in good health. The rearrangement joins TRBV5-1 to TRBJ2-1; 10 nucleotides agree with TRBD2. The sequencing sample was made of naive CD4+ T cells from blood. The CDR3 loop reads CASSLNSGGPYEQFF. The CDR3 DNA follows: TGCGCCAGCAGCTTGAATAGCGGGGGGCCCTATGAGCAGTTCTTC.